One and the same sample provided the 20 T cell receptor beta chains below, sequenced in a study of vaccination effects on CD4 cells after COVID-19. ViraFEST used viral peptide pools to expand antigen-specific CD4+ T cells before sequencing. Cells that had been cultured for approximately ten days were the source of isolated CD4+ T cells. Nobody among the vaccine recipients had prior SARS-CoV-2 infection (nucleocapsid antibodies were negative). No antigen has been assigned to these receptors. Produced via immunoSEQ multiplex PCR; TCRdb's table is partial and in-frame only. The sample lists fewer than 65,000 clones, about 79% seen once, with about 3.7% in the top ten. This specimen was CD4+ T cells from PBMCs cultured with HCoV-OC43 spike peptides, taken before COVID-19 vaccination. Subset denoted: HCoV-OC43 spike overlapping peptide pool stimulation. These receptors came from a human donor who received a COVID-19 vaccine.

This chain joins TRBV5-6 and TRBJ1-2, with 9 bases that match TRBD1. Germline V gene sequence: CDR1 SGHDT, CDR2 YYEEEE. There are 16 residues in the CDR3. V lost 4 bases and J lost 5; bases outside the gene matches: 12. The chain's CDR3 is CASSPQGTGFLYGYTF. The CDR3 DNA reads TGTGCCAGCAGCCCCCAGGGGACAGGGTTCCTTTATGGCTACACCTTC.

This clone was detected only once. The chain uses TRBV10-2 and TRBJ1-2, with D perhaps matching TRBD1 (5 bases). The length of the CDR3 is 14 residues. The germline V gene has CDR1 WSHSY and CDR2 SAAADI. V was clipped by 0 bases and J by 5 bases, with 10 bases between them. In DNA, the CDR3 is TGCGCCAGCAGTGAGTCGGCGGGGGGATATGGCTACACCTTC. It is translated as CASSESAGGYGYTF.

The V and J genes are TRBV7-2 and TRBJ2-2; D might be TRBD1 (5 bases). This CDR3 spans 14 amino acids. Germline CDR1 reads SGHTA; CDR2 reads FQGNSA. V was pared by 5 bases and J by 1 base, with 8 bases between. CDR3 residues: CASSQDRNTGELFF. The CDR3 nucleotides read TGTGCCAGCAGCCAAGACAGGAACACCGGGGAGCTGTTTTTT.

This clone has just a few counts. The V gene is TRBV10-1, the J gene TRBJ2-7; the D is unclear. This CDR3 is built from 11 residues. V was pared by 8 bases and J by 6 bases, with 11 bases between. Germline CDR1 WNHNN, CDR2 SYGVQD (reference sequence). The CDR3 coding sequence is TGCGCCAGCCAGACCGAGATCGAGCAGTACGTC. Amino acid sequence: CASQTEIEQYV.

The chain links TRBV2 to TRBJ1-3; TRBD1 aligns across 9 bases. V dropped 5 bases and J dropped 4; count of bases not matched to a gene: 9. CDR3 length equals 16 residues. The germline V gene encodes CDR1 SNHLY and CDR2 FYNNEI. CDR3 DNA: TGTGCCAGCAGTCCCTGGACAGGGGCTTCAGGAAACACCATATATTTT. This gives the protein CASSPWTGASGNTIYF.

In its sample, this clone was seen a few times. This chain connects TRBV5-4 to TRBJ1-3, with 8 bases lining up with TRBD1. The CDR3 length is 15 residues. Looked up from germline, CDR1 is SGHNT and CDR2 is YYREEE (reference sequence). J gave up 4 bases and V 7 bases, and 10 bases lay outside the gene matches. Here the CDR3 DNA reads TGTGCCAGCTCCAGCCCCGGACAGGGAGGAAACACCATATATTTT. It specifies CASSSPGQGGNTIYF.

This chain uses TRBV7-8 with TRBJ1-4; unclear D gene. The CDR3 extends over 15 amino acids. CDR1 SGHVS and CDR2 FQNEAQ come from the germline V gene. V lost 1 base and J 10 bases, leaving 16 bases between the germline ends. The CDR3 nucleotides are TGTGCCAGCAGCTTAGGAGGGATAAACGGTGGAAAACTGTTTTTT. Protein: CASSLGGINGGKLFF.

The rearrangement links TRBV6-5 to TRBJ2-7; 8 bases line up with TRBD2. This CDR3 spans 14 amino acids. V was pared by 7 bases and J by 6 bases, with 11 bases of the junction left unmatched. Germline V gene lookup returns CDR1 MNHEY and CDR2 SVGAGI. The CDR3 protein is CASKTGGAGAEQYV. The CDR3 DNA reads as TGTGCCAGCAAAACCGGGGGGGCAGGGGCCGAGCAGTACGTC.

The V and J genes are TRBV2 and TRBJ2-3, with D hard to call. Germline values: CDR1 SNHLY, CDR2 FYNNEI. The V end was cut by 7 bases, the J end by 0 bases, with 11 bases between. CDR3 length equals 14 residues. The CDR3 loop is CASTRLLSTDTQYF. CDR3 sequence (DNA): TGTGCCAGCACTCGGCTCCTAAGCACAGATACGCAGTATTTT.

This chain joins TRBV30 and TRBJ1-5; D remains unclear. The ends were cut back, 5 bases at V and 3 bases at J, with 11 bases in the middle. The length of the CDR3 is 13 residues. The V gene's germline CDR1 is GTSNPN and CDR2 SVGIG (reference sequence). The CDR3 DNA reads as TGTGCCTGGTCGGGAGGGTCCAATCAGCCCCAGCATTTT. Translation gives CAWSGGSNQPQHF. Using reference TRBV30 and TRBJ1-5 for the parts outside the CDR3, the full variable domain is SQTIHQWPATLVQPVGSPLSLECTVEGTSNPNLYWYRQAAGRGLQLLFYSVGIGQISSEVPQNLSASRPQDRQFILSSKKLLLSDSGFYLCAWSGGSNQPQHFGDGTRLSIL.

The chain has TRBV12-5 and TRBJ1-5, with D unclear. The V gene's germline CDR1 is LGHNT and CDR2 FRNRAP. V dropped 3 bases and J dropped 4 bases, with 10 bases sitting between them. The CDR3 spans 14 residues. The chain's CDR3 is CASGLGSGNQPQHF. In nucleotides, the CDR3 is TGTGCTAGTGGTTTAGGATCCGGGAATCAGCCCCAGCATTTT.

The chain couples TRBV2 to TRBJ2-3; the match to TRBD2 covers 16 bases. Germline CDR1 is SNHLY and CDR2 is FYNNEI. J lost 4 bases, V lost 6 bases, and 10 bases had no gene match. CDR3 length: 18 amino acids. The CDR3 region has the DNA TGTGCCAGCAGGGCCGGGACTAGCGGGGGGGCCGGGGCAGATACGCAGTATTTT. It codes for CASRAGTSGGAGADTQYF. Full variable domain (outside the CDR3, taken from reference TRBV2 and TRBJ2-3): EPEVTQTPSHQVTQMGQEVILRCVPISNHLYFYWYRQILGQKVEFLVSFYNNEISEKSEIFDDQFSVERPDGSNFTLKIRSTKLEDSAMYFCASRAGTSGGAGADTQYFGPGTRLTVL.

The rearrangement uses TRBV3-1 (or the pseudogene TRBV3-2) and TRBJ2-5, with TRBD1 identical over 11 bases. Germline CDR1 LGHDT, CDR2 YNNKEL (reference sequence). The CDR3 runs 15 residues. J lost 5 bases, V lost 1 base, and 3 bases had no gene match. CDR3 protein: CASSQGTGGSETQYF. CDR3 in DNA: TGTGCCAGCAGCCAAGGGACAGGGGGCAGTGAGACCCAGTACTTC.

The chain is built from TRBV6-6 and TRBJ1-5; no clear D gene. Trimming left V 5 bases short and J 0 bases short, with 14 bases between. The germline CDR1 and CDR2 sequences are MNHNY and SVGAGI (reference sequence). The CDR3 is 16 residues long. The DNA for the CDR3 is TGTGCCAGCAGTCCAAACTTGTCTGGTAGCAATCAGCCCCAGCATTTT. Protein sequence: CASSPNLSGSNQPQHF.

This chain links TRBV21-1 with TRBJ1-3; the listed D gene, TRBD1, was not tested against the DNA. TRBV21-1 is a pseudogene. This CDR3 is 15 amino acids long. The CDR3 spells CASSTRGQNGNTIYF. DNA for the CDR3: TGTGCCAGCAGCACCCGTGGACAGAATGGAAACACCATATATTTT.

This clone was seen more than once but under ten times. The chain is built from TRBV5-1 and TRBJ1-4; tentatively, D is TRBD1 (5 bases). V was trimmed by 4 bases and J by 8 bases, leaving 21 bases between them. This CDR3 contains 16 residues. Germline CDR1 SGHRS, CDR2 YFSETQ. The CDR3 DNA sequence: TGCGCCAGCAGCCAAACCGGTTTGGGGGAAAGAGAAAAACTGTTTTTT. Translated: CASSQTGLGEREKLFF.

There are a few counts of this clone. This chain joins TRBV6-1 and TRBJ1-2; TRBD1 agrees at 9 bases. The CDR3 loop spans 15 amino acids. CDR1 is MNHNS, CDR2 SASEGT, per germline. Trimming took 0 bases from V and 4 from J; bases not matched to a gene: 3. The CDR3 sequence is CASSEATGGSYGYTF. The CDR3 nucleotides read TGTGCCAGCAGTGAAGCCACAGGGGGCTCCTATGGCTACACCTTC.

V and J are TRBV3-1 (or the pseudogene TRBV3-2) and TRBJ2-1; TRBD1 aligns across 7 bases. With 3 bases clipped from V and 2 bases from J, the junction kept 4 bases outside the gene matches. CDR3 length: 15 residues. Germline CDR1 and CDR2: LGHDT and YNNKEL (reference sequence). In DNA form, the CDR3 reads TGTGCCAGCAGCCACGACAGGGTTCCCTACAATGAGCAGTTCTTC. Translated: CASSHDRVPYNEQFF.

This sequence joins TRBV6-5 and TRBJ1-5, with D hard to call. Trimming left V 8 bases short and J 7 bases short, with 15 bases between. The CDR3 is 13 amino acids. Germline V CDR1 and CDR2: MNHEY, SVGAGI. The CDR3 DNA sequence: TGTGCCAGCGGGCGGACCTCCCAGCAGCCCCAGCATTTT. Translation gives CASGRTSQQPQHF.

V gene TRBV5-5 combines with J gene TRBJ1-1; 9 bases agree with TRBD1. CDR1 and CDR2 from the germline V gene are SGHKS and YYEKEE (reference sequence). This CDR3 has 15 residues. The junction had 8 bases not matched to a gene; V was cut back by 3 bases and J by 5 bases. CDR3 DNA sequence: TGTGCCAGCAGCTCCCTCGGGACAGGGAGGACTGAAGCTTTCTTT. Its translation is CASSSLGTGRTEAFF. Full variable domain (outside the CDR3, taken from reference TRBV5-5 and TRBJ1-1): DAGVTQSPTHLIKTRGQQVTLRCSPISGHKSVSWYQQVLGQGPQFIFQYYEKEERGRGNFPDRFSARQFPNYSSELNVNALLLGDSALYLCASSSLGTGRTEAFFGQGTRLTVV.